Here is one T cell receptor (beta chain) with its context. Its antigen is not identified. Tumor samples were obtained before definitive surgery or chemotherapy. The data originate from a study of high-grade serous ovarian cancer treatment subgroups. Study information: Mean per sample: about 14,000 reads, several thousand unique TCR beta rearrangements.

Study-level points and caveats: Higher neoantigen levels went with greater TCR clonal relatedness. Same-patient tumor repertoires overlapped at roughly 0.1 to 0.79; different patients barely overlapped. These tumor repertoires lack spatial information from bulk sequencing.

From germline, CDR1 is SGHRS and CDR2 YFSETQ. CDR3 length: 15 amino acids. The ends lost 0 bases at V and 7 bases at J; junction bases unmatched: 3. The table came from immunoSEQ multiplex PCR; TCRdb's copy has only in-frame clones and leaves some out. The sample carries thousands of clones, around 72% recorded once. The sequence was collected from a human donor with high-grade serous ovarian cancer. The gene calls are TRBV5-1 and TRBJ2-2; TRBD1 matches at 10 bases. Sample: tumor tissue. The CDR3 coding sequence is TGCGCCAGCAGCTTGGTGACAGGGGGCATCGGGGAGCTGTTTTTT. Its translation is CASSLVTGGIGELFF.